This T cell receptor (beta chain) was captured in a study of blood T cells in healthy people across ages. Study results and limitations: Among T cells, TCR beta diversity per million cells dropped roughly linearly as age rose. The long-lived group displayed more naive CD4+ cells, plus higher diversity, than the aged donors did. It was found that TCR beta diversity correlated strongly with the percentage of naive T cells.

The germline V gene encodes CDR1 MDHEN and CDR2 SYDVKM. The CDR3 is 13 amino acids. Donation came from healthy Caucasian individuals in Russia who were aged roughly 6 to 100. Primers used in a second PCR of roughly 6 to 11 cycles were a sample-barcoded 5' primer and a J-beta primer mix. MiXCR was run by TCRdb on the 5' RACE reads, yielding one entry per CDR3 protein. The table shows 1.8 million or so distinct CDR3 sequences, with approximately 40% occurring only once. As to this clonotype: What it recognizes is unknown. At one end, the junction sequence differs from germline, possibly due to a read error.

This chain uses TRBV28 with TRBJ1-2; unclear D gene. The clonotype comes from a human donor in good health. What was sequenced was blood. The CDR3 here is CAGSSRLPYGYTF. CDR3 in DNA: TGTGCCGGCAGTTCTCGACTGCCCTATGGCTACACCTTC.